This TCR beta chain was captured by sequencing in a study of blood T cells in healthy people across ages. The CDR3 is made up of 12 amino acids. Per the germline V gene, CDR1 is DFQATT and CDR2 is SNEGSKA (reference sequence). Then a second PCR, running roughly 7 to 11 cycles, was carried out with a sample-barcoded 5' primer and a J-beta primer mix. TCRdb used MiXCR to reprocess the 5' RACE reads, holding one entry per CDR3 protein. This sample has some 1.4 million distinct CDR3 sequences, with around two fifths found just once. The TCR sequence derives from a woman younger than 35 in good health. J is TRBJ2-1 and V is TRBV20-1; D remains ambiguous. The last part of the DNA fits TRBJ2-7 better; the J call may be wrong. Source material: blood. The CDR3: CSATILRNEQYF. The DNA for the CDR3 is TGCAGTGCTACCATCCTTCGGAATGAGCAGTACTTC.